This TCR beta chain was documented in a study of shared clonotypes between healthy human individuals. Overall study results and limits: Researchers sampled blood only, noting tissue repertoires likely differ. Incomplete sequencing of sorted subsets was indicated by rarefaction despite large depth.

CDR1 and CDR2 from the germline V gene are SEHNR and FQNEAQ (reference sequence). CDR3 size: 16 residues. Trimming cost V 5 bases and J 4 bases; bases outside gene matches: 5. Turning to this clone: Its cognate antigen is unknown.

TCRdb's copy holds only in-frame clones and misses some; the assay was immunoSEQ multiplex PCR. The sample has around 2.1 million clones; roughly 91% are singletons. CD45RO-negative, CCR7-positively selected cells formed the naive CD8 fraction, excluding terminally differentiated effector memory CD45RA+ cells. The donors were adults (healthy and HIV-negative) with no recent acute infections or vaccinations. This sequence originates from a man between 18 and 29 years old in good health. Some clones in this sample may be carry-over from other donors' samples. The sequencing input was naive CD8+ T cells from PBMCs. The chain is built from TRBV7-9 and TRBJ2-3; TRBD2 agrees at 14 bases. The CDR3 nucleotides read TGTGCCAGCAGCAACCGACTAGCGGGAGGGCCAGATACGCAGTATTTT. Its protein product is CASSNRLAGGPDTQYF.